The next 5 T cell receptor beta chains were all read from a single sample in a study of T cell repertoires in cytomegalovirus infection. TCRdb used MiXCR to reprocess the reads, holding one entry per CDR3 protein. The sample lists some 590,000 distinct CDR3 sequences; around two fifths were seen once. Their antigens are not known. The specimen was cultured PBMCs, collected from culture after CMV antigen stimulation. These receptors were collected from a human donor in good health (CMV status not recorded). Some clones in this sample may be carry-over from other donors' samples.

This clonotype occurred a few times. The DNA of the CDR3 is TGTGCCAGCAGCTCCGGACAGGGGGCGATGTACGAGCAGTACTTC. Translated: CASSSGQGAMYEQYF. The chain recombines TRBV7-9 with TRBJ2-7, with 11 bases that match TRBD1. Per germline, CDR1 SEHNR and CDR2 FQNEAQ (reference sequence). The CDR3 sequence is 15 residues long. Trimming removed 4 bases from V and 4 bases from J; junction bases left unmatched: 6.

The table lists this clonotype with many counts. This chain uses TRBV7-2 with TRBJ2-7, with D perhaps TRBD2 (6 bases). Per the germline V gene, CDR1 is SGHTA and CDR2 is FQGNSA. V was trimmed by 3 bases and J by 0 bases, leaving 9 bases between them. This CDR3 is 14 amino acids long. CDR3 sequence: CASSLRRDSYEQYF. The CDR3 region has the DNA TGTGCCAGCAGCTTGAGGCGGGACTCCTACGAGCAGTACTTC. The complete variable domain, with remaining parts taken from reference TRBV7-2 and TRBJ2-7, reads GAGVSQSPSNKVTEKGKDVELRCDPISGHTALYWYRQSLGQGLEFLIYFQGNSAPDKSGLPSDRFSAERTGGSVSTLTIQRTQQEDSAVYLCASSLRRDSYEQYFGPGTRLTVT.

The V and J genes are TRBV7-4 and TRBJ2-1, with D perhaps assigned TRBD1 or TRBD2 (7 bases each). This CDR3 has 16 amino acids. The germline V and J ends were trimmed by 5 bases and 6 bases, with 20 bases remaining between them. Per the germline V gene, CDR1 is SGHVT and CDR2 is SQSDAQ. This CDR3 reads CASSPRAGQYTNEQFF. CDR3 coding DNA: TGTGCCAGCAGCCCCCGAGCGGGACAGTACACCAATGAGCAGTTCTTC.

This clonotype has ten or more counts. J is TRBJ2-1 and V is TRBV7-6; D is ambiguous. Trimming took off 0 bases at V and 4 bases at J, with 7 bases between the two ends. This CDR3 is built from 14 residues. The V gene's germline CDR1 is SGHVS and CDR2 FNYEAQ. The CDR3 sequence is CASSLAGPYNEQFF. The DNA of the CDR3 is TGTGCCAGCAGCTTAGCTGGACCATACAATGAGCAGTTCTTC.

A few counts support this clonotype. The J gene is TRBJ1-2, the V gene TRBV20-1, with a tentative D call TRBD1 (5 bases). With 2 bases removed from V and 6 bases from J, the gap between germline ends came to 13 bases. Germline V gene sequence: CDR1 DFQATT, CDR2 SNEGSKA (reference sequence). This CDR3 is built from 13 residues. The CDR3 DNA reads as TGCAGTGCTAGACTGTGGGGACCGGATGGCTACACCTTC. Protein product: CSARLWGPDGYTF.